The clone carrying this T cell receptor (beta chain) was detected only a few times. Other DNA sequences within the sample encode an identical CDR3. This sample was taken from a study of shared clonotypes between healthy human individuals. Generated by immunoSEQ multiplex PCR, the TCRdb table keeps only in-frame clones and is missing some. Among 1.4 million to 1.5 million clones, approximately 97% were seen once, and the ten largest hold about 1%. The sequencing input was naive CD4+ T cells sorted from blood. Subset denoted: CD45RA+ positively selected. The receptor was isolated from a man aged 30 to 45 in good health.

CDR3 residues: CASSPSTGELFF. In nucleotides, the CDR3 is TGTGCCAGCTCACCATCTACCGGGGAGCTGTTTTTT. The gene calls are TRBV18 and TRBJ2-2; D is unresolved. In germline, CDR1 is KGHSH, CDR2 LQKENI. V lost 2 bases and J lost 5, with 3 bases in between. This CDR3 has 12 amino acids.